These 15 T cell receptor beta chains originate from one sample sequenced in a study of blood T cell repertoires in COVID-19. Assay: immunoSEQ multiplex PCR; the TCRdb copy retains only in-frame clones and omits some. The sample records 60,000 to 80,000 clones, roughly 83% being singletons. Sequenced: peripheral blood. The source of these receptors is a man aged 50 or older with active COVID-19.

This rearrangement joins TRBV18 to TRBJ1-4; 7 bases align to TRBD1. The CDR3 sequence is 16 residues long. The J segment lost 0 bases and the V segment lost 4 bases, leaving 5 bases of the junction unmatched. Germline CDR1 reads KGHSH; CDR2 reads LQKENI. The CDR3 sequence is CASSLKQGPTNEKLFF. Here the CDR3 DNA reads TGTGCCAGCTCACTCAAACAGGGGCCAACTAATGAAAAACTGTTTTTT. The full variable domain, rest sourced from reference TRBV18 and TRBJ1-4, is NAGVMQNPRHLVRRRGQEARLRCSPMKGHSHVYWYRQLPEEGLKFMVYLQKENIIDESGMPKERFSAEFPKEGPSILRIQQVVRGDSAAYFCASSLKQGPTNEKLFFGSGTQLSVL.

This clone was observed a few times. The chain combines TRBV5-4 with TRBJ2-7, with 11 bases lining up with TRBD1. Per germline, CDR1 SGHNT and CDR2 YYREEE (reference sequence). This CDR3 contains 14 residues. V dropped 4 bases and J dropped 4; count of bases not matched to a gene: 4. CDR3 amino acids: CASSLGQGAYEQYF. The CDR3 nucleotides are TGTGCCAGCAGCCTAGGACAGGGGGCTTACGAGCAGTACTTC.

The V call is TRBV6-5, the J call TRBJ1-2, with 8 bases matching TRBD1. V shed 2 bases and J 3 bases; nucleotides not matched to a gene: 5. The CDR3 is 15 amino acids. Germline V gene lookup returns CDR1 MNHEY and CDR2 SVGAGI. CDR3 coding DNA: TGTGCCAGCAGTTACGCTGCAGGGGGCGACTATGGCTACACCTTC. This codes for CASSYAAGGDYGYTF.

This sequence joins TRBV19 and TRBJ1-5, with TRBD1 as a possible D gene (6 bases). The germline V gene encodes CDR1 LNHDA and CDR2 SQIVND (reference sequence). Trimming cost V 6 bases and J 4 bases, with 13 bases left between them. CDR3 length: 14 amino acids. The chain's CDR3 is CASREGGSNQPQHF. Written as DNA, the CDR3 is TGTGCCAGTAGGGAGGGGGGGTCTAATCAGCCCCAGCATTTT.

The chain combines TRBV10-3 with TRBJ2-7; weak D call: TRBD1 (6 bases). Germline V gives CDR1 ENHRY, CDR2 SYGVKD. With 0 bases removed from V and 5 bases from J, the gap between germline ends came to 14 bases. This CDR3 is 15 amino acids long. The CDR3, as DNA: TGTGCCATCAGTGAGTCGATCGCAGGGGCCCACGAGCAGTACTTC. Encoded protein: CAISESIAGAHEQYF.

The rearrangement uses TRBV12-5 and TRBJ2-7; 12 nucleotides line up with TRBD1. Germline CDR1 LGHNT, CDR2 FRNRAP. J lost 0 bases, V lost 3 bases, and 24 bases had no gene match. The CDR3 loop spans 23 amino acids. This CDR3 is CASGFLNSLGTGGSRQYSYEQYF. The CDR3 coding sequence is TGTGCTAGTGGTTTCCTAAACTCTCTCGGGACAGGGGGCTCTAGGCAATACTCCTACGAGCAGTACTTC. The variable domain in full, with the rest retrieved from reference TRBV12-5 and TRBJ2-7, is DARVTQTPRHKVTEMGQEVTMRCQPILGHNTVFWYRQTMMQGLELLAYFRNRAPLDDSGMPKDRFSAEMPDATLATLKIQPSEPRDSAVYFCASGFLNSLGTGGSRQYSYEQYFGPGTRLTVT.

The chain links TRBV29-1 to TRBJ1-2, with 7 bases matching TRBD1. The CDR3 totals 12 residues. The V and J ends lost 3 bases and 6 bases, in that order; junction bases with no gene match: 4. Germline V lookup: CDR1 SQVTM, CDR2 ANQGSEA. The CDR3 DNA reads TGCAGCGTTGACGACAGGGTAAATGGCTACACCTTC. Protein product: CSVDDRVNGYTF. Drawing the rest from reference TRBV29-1 and TRBJ1-2, the complete variable domain is SAVISQKPSRDICQRGTSLTIQCQVDSQVTMMFWYRQQPGQSLTLIATANQGSEATYESGFVIDKFPISRPNLTFSTLTVSNMSPEDSSIYLCSVDDRVNGYTFGSGTRLTVV.

This CDR3 reads CASDRDHTGELFF. Here the CDR3 DNA reads TGTGCCAGCGACAGGGACCACACCGGGGAGCTGTTTTTT. This chain uses TRBV2 with TRBJ2-2; TRBD1 matches at 7 bases. The V segment lost 8 bases and the J segment 3 bases; nucleotides outside the gene matches: 3. The CDR3 runs 13 residues. Germline CDR1 SNHLY, CDR2 FYNNEI.

V usage is TRBV24-1 and J usage is TRBJ1-2; D is uncertain. The V and J ends lost 3 bases and 6 bases respectively, with 7 bases between them. Germline CDR1 is KGHDR and CDR2 is SFDVKD. CDR3 length: 12 amino acids. This chain's CDR3 is CATSDPGNGYTF. The CDR3, as DNA: TGTGCCACCAGTGATCCAGGAAATGGCTACACCTTC.

This clone was detected once. This sequence joins TRBV6-1 and TRBJ1-5; D is undetermined. CDR3 length equals 13 residues. Trimming removed 2 bases from V and 7 bases from J, with 9 bases in between. Germline V CDR1 and CDR2: MNHNS, SASEGT. CDR3 sequence: CASSEYSGQPQHF. CDR3 nucleotide sequence: TGTGCCAGCAGTGAATATTCGGGGCAGCCCCAGCATTTT.

V is TRBV7-2 and J is TRBJ1-2; the D gene is possibly TRBD1 (6 bases). V was clipped by 4 bases and J by 8 bases, with 20 bases between them. Germline V CDR1 and CDR2: SGHTA, FQGNSA. The CDR3 is made up of 15 amino acids. The DNA for the CDR3 is TGTGCCAGCAGCTCCGGACCCTGGGGGGGCCGGGGCTACACCTTC. Protein: CASSSGPWGGRGYTF.

This clone showed up just once. V is TRBV5-4 and J is TRBJ2-2; the D gene is possibly TRBD2 (7 bases). The CDR3 has 14 residues. CDR1 is SGHNT and CDR2 is YYREEE in the germline V gene (reference sequence). With 4 bases removed from V and 6 bases from J, the gap between germline ends came to 13 bases. The CDR3 is CASSQGGVAGELFF. In nucleotides, the CDR3 is TGTGCCAGCAGCCAAGGGGGGGTGGCCGGGGAGCTGTTTTTT.

V usage is TRBV5-1 and J usage is TRBJ2-7; no definite D call. Germline CDR1 SGHRS, CDR2 YFSETQ. V gave up 3 bases and J gave up 2 bases, with 6 bases separating them. CDR3 size: 12 residues. CDR3 DNA: TGCGCCAGCAGCTCTCTACCCTACGAGCAGTACTTC. Residues: CASSSLPYEQYF.

The chain employs TRBV5-6 and TRBJ2-7; the match to TRBD2 covers 7 bases. Losses at the gene ends were 3 bases for V and 2 bases for J; bases not matched to a gene: 8. This CDR3 spans 15 amino acids. Germline V gives CDR1 SGHDT, CDR2 YYEEEE. CDR3 nucleotide sequence: TGTGCCAGCAGCTATGGTCCTAGCGGTACCTACGAGCAGTACTTC. Its protein is CASSYGPSGTYEQYF. Supplemented by reference TRBV5-6 and TRBJ2-7, the full variable domain reads DAGVTQSPTHLIKTRGQQVTLRCSPKSGHDTVSWYQQALGQGPQFIFQYYEEEERQRGNFPDRFSGHQFPNYSSELNVNALLLGDSALYLCASSYGPSGTYEQYFGPGTRLTVT.

The V gene is TRBV7-8, the J gene TRBJ2-1; TRBD2 matches at 10 bases. The CDR3 consists of 16 residues. The germline CDR1 and CDR2 sequences are SGHVS and FQNEAQ. The ends lost 2 bases at V and 7 bases at J; junction bases unmatched: 8. The CDR3 DNA follows: TGTGCCAGCAGCTTACTAGCGGGGGTTACTTTGAATGAGCAGTTCTTC. Protein: CASSLLAGVTLNEQFF.